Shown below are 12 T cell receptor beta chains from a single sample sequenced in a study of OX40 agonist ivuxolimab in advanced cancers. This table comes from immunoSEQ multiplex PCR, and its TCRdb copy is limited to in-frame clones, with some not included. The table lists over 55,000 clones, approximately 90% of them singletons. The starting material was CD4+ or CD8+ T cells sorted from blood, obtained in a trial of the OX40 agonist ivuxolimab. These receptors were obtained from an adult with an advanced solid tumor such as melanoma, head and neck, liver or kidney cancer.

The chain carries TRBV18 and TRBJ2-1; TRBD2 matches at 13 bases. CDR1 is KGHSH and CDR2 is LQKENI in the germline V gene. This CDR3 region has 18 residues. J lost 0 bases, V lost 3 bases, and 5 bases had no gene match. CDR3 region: CASSPGLAGLSSYNEQFF. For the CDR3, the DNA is TGTGCCAGCTCACCGGGACTAGCGGGGTTAAGCTCCTACAATGAGCAGTTCTTC.

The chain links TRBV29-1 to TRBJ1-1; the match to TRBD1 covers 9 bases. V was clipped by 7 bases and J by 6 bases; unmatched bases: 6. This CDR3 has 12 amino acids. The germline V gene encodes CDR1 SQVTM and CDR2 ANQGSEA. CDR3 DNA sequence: TGCAGCGCATTCCGGACAGGGGCTGAAGCTTTCTTT. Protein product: CSAFRTGAEAFF.

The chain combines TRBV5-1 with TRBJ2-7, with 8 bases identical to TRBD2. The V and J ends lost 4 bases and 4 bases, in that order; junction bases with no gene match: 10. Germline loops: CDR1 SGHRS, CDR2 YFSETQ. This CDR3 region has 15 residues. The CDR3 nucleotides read TGCGCCAGCAGCACATCGGGACTAGTACGTTACGAGCAGTACTTC. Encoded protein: CASSTSGLVRYEQYF.

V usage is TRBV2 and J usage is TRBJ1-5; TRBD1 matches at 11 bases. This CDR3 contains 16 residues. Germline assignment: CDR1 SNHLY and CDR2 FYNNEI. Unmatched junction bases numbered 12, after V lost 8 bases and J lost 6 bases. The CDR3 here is CASAPRTGGKGQPQHF. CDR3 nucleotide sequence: TGTGCCAGCGCCCCCCGGACAGGGGGCAAAGGTCAGCCCCAGCATTTT.

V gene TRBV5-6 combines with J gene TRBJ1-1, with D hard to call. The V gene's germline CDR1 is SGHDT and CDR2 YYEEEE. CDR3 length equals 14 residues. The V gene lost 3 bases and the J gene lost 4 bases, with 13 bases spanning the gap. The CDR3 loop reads CASSSWEVPTEAFF. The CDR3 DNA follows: TGTGCCAGCAGCTCATGGGAGGTCCCCACTGAAGCTTTCTTT.

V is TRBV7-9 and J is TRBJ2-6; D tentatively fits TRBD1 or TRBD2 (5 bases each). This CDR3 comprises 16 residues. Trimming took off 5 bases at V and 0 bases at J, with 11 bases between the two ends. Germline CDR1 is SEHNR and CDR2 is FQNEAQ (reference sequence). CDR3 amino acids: CASSQIGASGANVLTF. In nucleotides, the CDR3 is TGTGCCAGCAGCCAGATCGGGGCCTCTGGGGCCAACGTCCTGACTTTC.

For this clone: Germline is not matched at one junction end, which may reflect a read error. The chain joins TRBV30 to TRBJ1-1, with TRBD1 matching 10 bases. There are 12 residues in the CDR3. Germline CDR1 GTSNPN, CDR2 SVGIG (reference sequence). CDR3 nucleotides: TGTGCCTGGAGTAAGGACAGGACAGGGGGATTTTTT. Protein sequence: CAWSKDRTGGFF.

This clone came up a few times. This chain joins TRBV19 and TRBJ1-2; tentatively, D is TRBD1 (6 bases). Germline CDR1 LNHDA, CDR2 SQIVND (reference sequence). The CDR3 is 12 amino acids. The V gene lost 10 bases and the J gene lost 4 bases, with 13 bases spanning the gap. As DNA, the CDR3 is TGTGCCACTAGCCGGACAGTCTATGGCTACACCTTC. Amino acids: CATSRTVYGYTF.

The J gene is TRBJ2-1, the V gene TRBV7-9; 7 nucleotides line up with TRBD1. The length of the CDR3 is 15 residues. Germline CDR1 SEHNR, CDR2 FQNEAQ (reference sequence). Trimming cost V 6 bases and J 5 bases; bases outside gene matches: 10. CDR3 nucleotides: TGTGCCAGCAGAAAAGACGGGACAGAAGACAATGAGCAGTTCTTC. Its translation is CASRKDGTEDNEQFF.

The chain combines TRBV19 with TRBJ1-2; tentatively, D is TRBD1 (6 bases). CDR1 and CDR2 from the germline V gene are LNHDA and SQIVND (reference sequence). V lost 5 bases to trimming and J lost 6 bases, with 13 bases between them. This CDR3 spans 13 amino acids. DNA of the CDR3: TGTGCCAGTAGTGTACAGGGACCGGATGGCTACACCTTC. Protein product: CASSVQGPDGYTF.

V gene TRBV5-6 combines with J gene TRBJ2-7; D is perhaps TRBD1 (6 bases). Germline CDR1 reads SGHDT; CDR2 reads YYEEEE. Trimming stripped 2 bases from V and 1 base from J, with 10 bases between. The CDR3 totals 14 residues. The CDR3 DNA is TGTGCCAGCAGCTTCCCGGGACAATCCTACGAGCAGTACTTC. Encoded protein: CASSFPGQSYEQYF.

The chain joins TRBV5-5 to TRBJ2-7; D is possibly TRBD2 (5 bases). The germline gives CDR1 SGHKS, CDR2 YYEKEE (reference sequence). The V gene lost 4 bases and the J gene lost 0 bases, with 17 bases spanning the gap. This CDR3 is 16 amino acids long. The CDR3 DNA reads TGTGCCAGCAGCCGCGACTACGCGACGAGCTCCTACGAGCAGTACTTC. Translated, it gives CASSRDYATSSYEQYF.